This TCR beta chain was sequenced during a study of cytotoxic CD8 clonotypes in ibrutinib-treated CLL. The wider study: On average, around 89,000 productive rearrangements and about 280,000 productive templates per sample. Points from the study as a whole: Clonality increased with ibrutinib response but returned toward baseline at progression. Samples from sustained-remission and progressing patients were taken at different times.

Libraries were prepared by immunoSEQ multiplex PCR; TCRdb keeps only in-frame clonotypes and omits some of them. Of around 140,000 clones listed, 70% to 90% are singletons. The authors obtained approximately 2 micrograms of genomic DNA from cryopreserved PBMCs for TCR beta libraries. CDR3 length: 14 amino acids. The V gene's germline CDR1 is SQVTM and CDR2 ANQGSEA. The junction had 5 bases not matched to a gene; V was cut back by 4 bases and J by 2 bases. To note about this clone: The antigen remains unidentified.

The TCR originated in a human donor with chronic lymphocytic leukemia. The J gene is TRBJ1-5, the V gene TRBV29-1; 7 nucleotides match TRBD1. The sample in question was PBMCs, obtained after 24 months of ibrutinib treatment. DNA of the CDR3: TGCAGCGTTGCGGACGGACAGGGCAATCAGCCCCAGCATTTT. This codes for CSVADGQGNQPQHF.